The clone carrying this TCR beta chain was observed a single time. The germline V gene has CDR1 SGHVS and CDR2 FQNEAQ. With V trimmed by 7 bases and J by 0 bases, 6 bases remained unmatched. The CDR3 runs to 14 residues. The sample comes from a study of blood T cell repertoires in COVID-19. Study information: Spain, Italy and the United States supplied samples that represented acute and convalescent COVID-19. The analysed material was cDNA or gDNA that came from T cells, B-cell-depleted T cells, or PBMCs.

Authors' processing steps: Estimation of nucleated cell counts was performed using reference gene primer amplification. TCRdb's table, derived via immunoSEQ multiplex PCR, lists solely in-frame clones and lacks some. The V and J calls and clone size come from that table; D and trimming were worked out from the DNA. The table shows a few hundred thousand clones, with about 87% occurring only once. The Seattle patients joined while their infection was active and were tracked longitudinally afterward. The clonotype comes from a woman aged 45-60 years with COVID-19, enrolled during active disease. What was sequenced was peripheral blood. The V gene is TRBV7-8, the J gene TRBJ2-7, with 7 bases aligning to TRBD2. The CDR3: CASKVGGSSYEQYF. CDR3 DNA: TGTGCCAGCAAAGTGGGCGGGAGCTCCTACGAGCAGTACTTC.